A single sample gave rise to the 26 T cell receptor beta chains below, sequenced in a study of blood T cell repertoires in COVID-19. Method: immunoSEQ multiplex PCR; TCRdb's copy keeps in-frame clones and lacks some. The sample carries just over 150,000 clones, more than 85% recorded once. The specimen sequenced was peripheral blood. The receptors shown here come from a woman between 70 and 85 years old with acute or convalescent COVID-19.

This clone came up a few times. The chain recombines TRBV11-2 with TRBJ2-3; TRBD2 aligns across 7 bases. This CDR3 region has 16 residues. The V and J ends lost 5 bases and 0 bases, in that order; junction bases with no gene match: 8. The germline V gene encodes CDR1 SGHAT and CDR2 FQNNGV. DNA for the CDR3: TGTGCCAGCAGCCCAAAAAATAGCGGGAGCACAGATACGCAGTATTTT. Translating gives CASSPKNSGSTDTQYF.

This chain links TRBV4-3 with TRBJ2-2, with 8 bases that match TRBD1. Germline loops: CDR1 LGHNA, CDR2 YSLEER. The V segment lost 4 bases and the J segment 1 base; nucleotides outside the gene matches: 2. The length of the CDR3 is 15 residues. Written as DNA, the CDR3 is TGCGCCAGCAGCCTTGGGACAGGGAACACCGGGGAGCTGTTTTTT. Translated, it gives CASSLGTGNTGELFF.

CDR3 nucleotides: TGTGCCAGCTCACCGCCTCAGGGACAAAATTCACCCCTCCACTTT. Protein: CASSPPQGQNSPLHF. The V gene is TRBV18, the J gene TRBJ1-6, with a tentative D call TRBD1 (6 bases). The V and J ends lost 3 bases and 7 bases respectively, with 13 bases between them. The CDR3 sequence is 15 residues long. Germline CDR1 and CDR2: KGHSH and LQKENI.

V is TRBV6-6 and J is TRBJ2-5; tentative D call: TRBD2 (5 bases). The germline CDR1 and CDR2 sequences are MNHNY and SVGAGI (reference sequence). V was trimmed by 2 bases and J by 4 bases, leaving 17 bases between them. This CDR3 spans 16 amino acids. The CDR3 is CASSYGRDYGRETQYF. DNA of the CDR3: TGTGCCAGCAGTTACGGGCGCGACTACGGCCGAGAGACCCAGTACTTC.

The gene calls are TRBV11-2 and TRBJ1-4; no firm D call. Trimming left V 3 bases short and J 7 bases short, with 15 bases between. The CDR3 spans 15 residues. CDR1 and CDR2 from the germline V gene are SGHAT and FQNNGV. CDR3 sequence (DNA): TGTGCCAGCAGCTTTCTCGGACTGGGTGGTGAAAAACTGTTTTTT. Its translation is CASSFLGLGGEKLFF. Drawing the rest from reference TRBV11-2 and TRBJ1-4, the complete variable domain is EAGVAQSPRYKIIEKRQSVAFWCNPISGHATLYWYQQILGQGPKLLIQFQNNGVVDDSQLPKDRFSAERLKGVDSTLKIQPAKLEDSAVYLCASSFLGLGGEKLFFGSGTQLSVL.

This clone showed up just once. CDR3 nucleotide sequence: TGTGCCAGTAGTATAGGGACAGGGGGGAGCACTGAAGCTTTCTTT. The encoded protein is CASSIGTGGSTEAFF. The chain carries TRBV19 and TRBJ1-1; 10 nucleotides line up with TRBD1. CDR1 LNHDA and CDR2 SQIVND come from the germline V gene (reference sequence). Trimming took 1 base from V and 4 from J; bases not matched to a gene: 3. The CDR3 contains 15 residues.

The rearrangement joins TRBV28 to TRBJ2-1, with 7 positions matching TRBD1. CDR3 length equals 17 residues. Germline values: CDR1 MDHEN, CDR2 SYDVKM. J lost 0 bases, V lost 4 bases, and 9 bases had no gene match. CDR3 nucleotide sequence: TGTGCCAGCAGTTCCTTCCCGAGGGGGCCCTCCTACAATGAGCAGTTCTTC. As protein: CASSSFPRGPSYNEQFF.

The chain joins TRBV7-9 to TRBJ1-6; D uncertain. This CDR3 contains 13 residues. V was clipped by 4 bases and J by 6 bases, with 7 bases between them. Germline V gives CDR1 SEHNR, CDR2 FQNEAQ (reference sequence). CDR3: CASSSSVNSPLHF. DNA of the CDR3: TGTGCCAGCAGCTCCTCAGTTAATTCACCCCTCCACTTT. Drawing the rest from reference TRBV7-9 and TRBJ1-6, the complete variable domain is DTGVSQNPRHKITKRGQNVTFRCDPISEHNRLYWYRQTLGQGPEFLTYFQNEAQLEKSRLLSDRFSAERPKGSFSTLEIQRTEQGDSAMYLCASSSSVNSPLHFGNGTRLTVT.

The rearrangement joins TRBV10-3 to TRBJ1-4, with D tentatively TRBD1 (6 bases). The CDR3 loop spans 15 amino acids. The germline V gene has CDR1 ENHRY and CDR2 SYGVKD. V lost 5 bases to trimming and J lost 9 bases, with 19 bases between them. The CDR3 coding sequence is TGTGCCATCAGTTTGGGGGGGGCCCAAACCCAAAAACTGTTTTTT. Translation: CAISLGGAQTQKLFF.

The V gene is TRBV7-9, the J gene TRBJ2-3, with TRBD2 matching over 9 bases. Germline CDR1 SEHNR, CDR2 FQNEAQ (reference sequence). With 5 bases clipped from V and 7 bases from J, the junction kept 10 bases outside the gene matches. The CDR3 spans 15 residues. The CDR3 loop is CASSPPGAGGNTQYF. The CDR3 nucleotides read TGTGCCAGCAGCCCCCCGGGAGCGGGGGGTAATACGCAGTATTTT.

This clone appeared a few times. This chain joins TRBV19 and TRBJ1-5; D is possibly TRBD1 (6 bases). This CDR3 is built from 15 residues. Germline V gene sequence: CDR1 LNHDA, CDR2 SQIVND (reference sequence). The V gene lost 0 bases and the J gene lost 5 bases, with 11 bases spanning the gap. Written as DNA, the CDR3 is TGTGCCAGTAGTATAGACTTGCAGGGGTATCAGCCCCAGCATTTT. Translating it yields CASSIDLQGYQPQHF.

The chain uses TRBV11-2 and TRBJ1-1; a weak D match, TRBD1 (6 bases). V was clipped by 5 bases and J by 4 bases, with 23 bases between them. The CDR3 covers 17 residues. Germline V gene data show CDR1 as SGHAT and CDR2 as FQNNGV. CDR3 DNA sequence: TGTGCCAGCAGCGATAGCGGGACACTCCTTCGGGGCACTGAAGCTTTCTTT. As protein: CASSDSGTLLRGTEAFF.

V gene TRBV2 combines with J gene TRBJ2-5; 11 positions agree with TRBD1. The CDR3 sequence is 17 residues long. Germline V gene sequence: CDR1 SNHLY, CDR2 FYNNEI. The trim removed 1 base at V and 5 bases at J, leaving 9 bases unmatched. CDR3 residues: CASSEGRTGGFGETQYF. For the CDR3, the DNA is TGTGCCAGCAGTGAAGGCCGGACAGGGGGCTTCGGGGAGACCCAGTACTTC.

The genes are TRBV6-5 and TRBJ1-2; 10 bases are a match to TRBD1. The length of the CDR3 is 15 residues. The J segment lost 4 bases and the V segment lost 5 bases, leaving 7 bases of the junction unmatched. Germline CDR1 MNHEY, CDR2 SVGAGI. DNA of the CDR3: TGTGCCAGCAGTAAATCGACAGGGGGCGTCTATGGCTACACCTTC. It is translated as CASSKSTGGVYGYTF.

The chain uses TRBV6-1 and TRBJ1-2; 9 bases fit TRBD1. This CDR3 region has 16 residues. Germline trimming cut 0 bases from V and 2 bases from J; bases unmatched to any gene: 4. Germline assignment: CDR1 MNHNS and CDR2 SASEGT. Here the CDR3 DNA reads TGTGCCAGCAGTGAAGCGCGGGACAGGGCGAACTATGGCTACACCTTC. Protein product: CASSEARDRANYGYTF.

Turning to this clone: The junction does not match germline at one end; this may be a read error. The rearrangement links TRBV15 to TRBJ2-3; no firm D call. The CDR3 sequence is 13 residues long. Germline-derived CDR1 and CDR2 are LNHNV and YYDKDF (reference sequence). The CDR3, as DNA: TGTGTCACCAGCAGGCAGGGCACAGATACGCAGTATTTT. Translating it yields CVTSRQGTDTQYF. The whole variable domain, remainder taken from reference TRBV15 and TRBJ2-3, is DAMVIQNPRYQVTQFGKPVTLSCSQTLNHNVMYWYQQKSSQAPKLLFHYYDKDFNNEADTPDNFQSRRPNTSFCFLDIRSPGLGDTAMYLCVTSRQGTDTQYFGPGTRLTVL.

The chain has TRBV6-6 and TRBJ1-2, with a tentative D call TRBD1 (5 bases). The V end lost 7 bases, the J end lost 4 bases, and 16 bases lay between the germline ends. CDR1 and CDR2 from the germline V gene are MNHNY and SVGAGI (reference sequence). CDR3 length: 14 amino acids. The CDR3 bases are TGTGCCAGCACACCGGAGGGGACTGGCTATGGCTACACCTTC. Amino acids: CASTPEGTGYGYTF.

J is TRBJ1-1 and V is TRBV7-9; no firm D call. CDR1 is SEHNR and CDR2 is FQNEAQ in the germline V gene (reference sequence). This CDR3 spans 13 amino acids. The V end was cut by 6 bases, the J end by 4 bases, with 12 bases between. CDR3 nucleotide sequence: TGTGCCAGCAGAACTAACGGAGTCACTGAAGCTTTCTTT. Translation gives CASRTNGVTEAFF.

The rearrangement uses TRBV19 and TRBJ2-7; 7 bases are shared with TRBD1. J gave up 7 bases and V 6 bases, and 24 bases lay outside the gene matches. The CDR3 covers 18 residues. Germline V lookup: CDR1 LNHDA, CDR2 SQIVND (reference sequence). The CDR3 sequence is CASSLKGDSHLFSGEQYF. In DNA, the CDR3 is TGTGCCAGTAGCCTCAAGGGGGACAGTCATCTTTTTTCGGGGGAGCAGTACTTC.

This chain connects TRBV10-1 to TRBJ1-5, with TRBD1 matching 7 bases. The V segment lost 6 bases and the J segment 6 bases; nucleotides outside the gene matches: 5. Per germline, CDR1 WNHNN and CDR2 SYGVQD (reference sequence). CDR3 length: 13 amino acids. CDR3 in amino acids: CASSRQGAQPQHF. The CDR3 region has the DNA TGCGCCAGCAGCCGACAGGGAGCTCAGCCCCAGCATTTT.

This clone was counted a single time. V and J are TRBV10-1 and TRBJ2-7; 7 bases match TRBD2. The CDR3 covers 15 residues. Germline V gene sequence: CDR1 WNHNN, CDR2 SYGVQD (reference sequence). J was trimmed by 6 bases and V by 0 bases; bases with no gene match: 8. The CDR3 DNA sequence: TGCGCCAGCAGTGAGTCGGGGAGGGCCATCCGCGAGCAGTACTTC. Translated, it gives CASSESGRAIREQYF.

The chain recombines TRBV7-2 with TRBJ2-1; the match to TRBD2 covers 9 bases. The CDR3 loop spans 15 amino acids. Trimming took 8 bases from V and 4 from J; bases not matched to a gene: 9. Per the germline V gene, CDR1 is SGHTA and CDR2 is FQGNSA. CDR3 sequence: CASCQAGGLYNEQFF. The CDR3 coding sequence is TGTGCCAGCTGCCAAGCGGGGGGTTTGTACAATGAGCAGTTCTTC.

The chain uses TRBV6-2 or TRBV6-3 and TRBJ2-4; possibly TRBD2 for D (6 bases). Germline V gives CDR1 MNHEY, CDR2 SVGEGT. CDR3 length: 15 amino acids. V lost 2 bases, J lost 7 bases, and 15 bases lay in between. The CDR3 nucleotides read TGTGCCAGCAGTTACGGGGCGGGGCGGCGCAACATTCAGTACTTC. It is translated as CASSYGAGRRNIQYF.

The J gene is TRBJ1-3, the V gene TRBV6-6, with 7 nucleotides matching TRBD1. The CDR3 is 14 residues long. CDR1 and CDR2 from the germline V gene are MNHNY and SVGAGI (reference sequence). The ends lost 6 bases at V and 2 bases at J; junction bases unmatched: 4. The CDR3 nucleotides are TGTGCCAGCAGCGATACAGGGGCTGGAAACACCATATATTTT. This translates into CASSDTGAGNTIYF.

The chain uses TRBV7-2 and TRBJ2-3; 9 bases match TRBD1. The CDR3 loop spans 16 amino acids. J lost 1 base, V lost 4 bases, and 6 bases had no gene match. Germline V gives CDR1 SGHTA, CDR2 FQGNSA. The CDR3 is CASSSTWTGGTDTQYF. The CDR3 coding sequence is TGTGCCAGCAGCTCAACCTGGACAGGGGGCACAGATACGCAGTATTTT. Full variable domain (remainder filled in from reference TRBV7-2 and TRBJ2-3): GAGVSQSPSNKVTEKGKDVELRCDPISGHTALYWYRQSLGQGLEFLIYFQGNSAPDKSGLPSDRFSAERTGGSVSTLTIQRTQQEDSAVYLCASSSTWTGGTDTQYFGPGTRLTVL.

The chain has TRBV28 and TRBJ1-2; TRBD1 aligns across 9 bases. V dropped 7 bases and J dropped 7; count of bases not matched to a gene: 7. Germline-derived CDR1 and CDR2 are MDHEN and SYDVKM. This CDR3 comprises 13 residues. The CDR3 loop reads CASTTQGAPGYTF. The CDR3 DNA sequence: TGTGCCAGCACTACACAGGGGGCACCTGGCTACACCTTC.